Listed below are T cell receptor beta chains from one sample, sequenced in a study of blood T cell dynamics during melanoma immunotherapy. TCRdb's copy holds only in-frame clones and misses some; the assay was immunoSEQ multiplex PCR. The sample shows more than 13,000 clones, more than 85% of them seen only once. Sequenced material: blood, taken from a patient treated with checkpoint blockade. These receptors all come from a human donor with melanoma. Each CDR3 is given with its conserved first and last residue. A D gene is named only where the DNA matches it firmly. Expanded clones are given a class, and other clones once, few, many or no size at all.

v_call	clone_size	j_call	d_call	cdr3_aa	cdr3_nt
TRBV27	-	TRBJ1-1	TRBD1	CASTVTGTGNTEAFF	TGTGCCAGCACCGTAACCGGGACAGGGAACACTGAAGCTTTCTTT
TRBV2	-	TRBJ2-1	TRBD2	CASSGGGLAGFNEQFF	TGTGCCAGCAGTGGCGGCGGGCTAGCGGGGTTCAATGAGCAGTTCTTC
TRBV29-1	-	TRBJ2-5	-	CSAAQGQETQYF	TGCAGCGCCGCGCAGGGGCAAGAGACCCAGTACTTC
TRBV19	once	TRBJ2-7	TRBD1	CASSSPGTVASDEQYF	TGTGCCAGTAGTAGCCCCGGGACAGTGGCATCTGACGAGCAGTACTTC
TRBV7-9	-	TRBJ2-5	TRBD1	CASSFGDRVFEETQYF	TGTGCCAGCAGCTTCGGGGACAGGGTATTCGAGGAGACCCAGTACTTC
TRBV2	-	TRBJ2-1	-	CASSDLYNEQFF	TGTGCCAGCAGTGATCTATACAATGAGCAGTTCTTC
TRBV28	-	TRBJ1-2	-	CASTYLTGNYGYTF	TGTGCCAGCACCTACCTGACCGGCAACTATGGCTACACCTTC
TRBV20-1	-	TRBJ2-1	-	CSASEGDEQFF	TGCAGTGCTTCAGAGGGGGATGAGCAGTTCTTC
TRBV2	once	TRBJ2-6	-	CASSDWNSGANVLTF	TGTGCCAGCAGTGACTGGAACTCTGGGGCCAACGTCCTGACTTTC
TRBV5-1	-	TRBJ2-3	-	CASSQDPLITDTQYF	TGCGCCAGCAGCCAGGACCCCCTTATCACAGATACGCAGTATTTT